These 17 T cell receptor beta chains share one sample of origin, sequenced in a study of T cell changes during pregnancy in multiple sclerosis. Profiled with immunoSEQ multiplex PCR; TCRdb holds only in-frame clones, not every one. The sample holds about 69,000 clones, approximately 92% seen once. This sample comprised peripheral blood, obtained in the third trimester of pregnancy. These receptors all come from a female donor in good health, enrolled as a control in a pregnancy study.

This rearrangement joins TRBV28 to TRBJ2-5; D possibly corresponds to TRBD1 (6 bases). V was shortened by 3 bases and J by 2 bases, with 10 bases between the two germline ends. The CDR3 has 14 amino acids. Looked up from germline, CDR1 is MDHEN and CDR2 is SYDVKM. The CDR3: CASSLGAVQETQYF. The CDR3, as DNA: TGTGCCAGCAGTTTGGGGGCGGTTCAAGAGACCCAGTACTTC.

CDR3 in amino acids: CATSRGHIPYEQYF. The CDR3 coding sequence is TGTGCCACCAGCAGAGGACACATACCCTACGAGCAGTACTTC. The genes are TRBV15 and TRBJ2-7; no firm D call. This CDR3 is 14 amino acids long. V dropped 1 base and J dropped 2 bases, with 9 bases sitting between them. Germline-derived CDR1 and CDR2 are LNHNV and YYDKDF (reference sequence).

The CDR3 spells CASSSSGQGYSPLHF. DNA for the CDR3: TGTGCCAGCAGCTCTAGCGGGCAGGGGTATTCACCCCTCCACTTT. The genes are TRBV7-8 and TRBJ1-6, with a tentative D call TRBD1 (6 bases). The CDR3 contains 15 residues. Germline V lookup: CDR1 SGHVS, CDR2 FQNEAQ. V shed 4 bases and J shed 8 bases, with 15 bases lying between them.

The chain employs TRBV7-3 and TRBJ2-1, with 8 positions matching TRBD2. Trimming cost V 0 bases and J 7 bases; bases outside gene matches: 8. CDR3 length: 16 amino acids. The germline V gene has CDR1 SGHTA and CDR2 FQGTGA. CDR3 sequence: CASSLTTGTRPNEQFF. CDR3 nucleotide sequence: TGTGCCAGCAGCTTAACGACGGGGACTAGGCCGAATGAGCAGTTCTTC. Based on the CDR3 plus reference TRBV7-3 and TRBJ2-1, the full variable domain is GAGVSQTPSNKVTEKGKYVELRCDPISGHTALYWYRQSLGQGPEFLIYFQGTGAADDSGLPNDRFFAVRPEGSVSTLKIQRTERGDSAVYLCASSLTTGTRPNEQFFGPGTRLTVL.

The V and J genes are TRBV27 and TRBJ2-5; no clear D. V lost 2 bases to trimming and J lost 1 base, with 5 bases between them. The CDR3 sequence is 13 residues long. The germline V gene encodes CDR1 MNHEY and CDR2 SMNVEV (reference sequence). CDR3 sequence: CASSLRGQETQYF. CDR3 in DNA: TGTGCCAGCAGTTTAAGAGGCCAAGAGACCCAGTACTTC.

This rearrangement joins TRBV5-1 to TRBJ2-5; no clear D. This CDR3 has 12 residues. Germline CDR1 SGHRS, CDR2 YFSETQ. The germline V and J ends were trimmed by 4 bases and 1 base, with 5 bases remaining between them. The CDR3 nucleotides read TGCGCCAGCAGCCCTACCCAAGAGACCCAGTACTTC. It translates to CASSPTQETQYF. The complete variable domain, with remaining parts taken from reference TRBV5-1 and TRBJ2-5, reads KAGVTQTPRYLIKTRGQQVTLSCSPISGHRSVSWYQQTPGQGLQFLFEYFSETQRNKGNFPGRFSGRQFSNSRSEMNVSTLELGDSALYLCASSPTQETQYFGPGTRLLVL.

The CDR3 region is CAISERQGYEQYF. DNA of the CDR3: TGTGCCATCAGTGAGCGACAGGGCTACGAGCAGTACTTC. The chain joins TRBV10-3 to TRBJ2-7; 7 bases align to TRBD1. CDR3 length: 13 residues. CDR1 and CDR2 from the germline V gene are ENHRY and SYGVKD. With V trimmed by 2 bases and J by 3 bases, 1 base remained unmatched.

The J gene is TRBJ2-1, the V gene TRBV27, with TRBD2 matching 8 bases. The CDR3 consists of 14 residues. Germline V gene data show CDR1 as MNHEY and CDR2 as SMNVEV (reference sequence). The J segment lost 6 bases and the V segment lost 0 bases, leaving 1 base of the junction unmatched. CDR3 DNA sequence: TGTGCCAGCAGTTTATCGCGGGAGGTCAATGAGCAGTTCTTC. As protein: CASSLSREVNEQFF.

About this clone: Other DNA sequences in the sample encode the same CDR3. This rearrangement joins TRBV18 to TRBJ1-2; D is ambiguous. V lost 6 bases and J lost 5, with 10 bases in between. Germline V lookup: CDR1 KGHSH, CDR2 LQKENI. The CDR3 is 12 amino acids. The CDR3 sequence: CASSEGPYGYTF. The DNA for the CDR3 is TGTGCCAGCTCGGAGGGCCCGTATGGCTACACCTTC.

The chain carries TRBV19 and TRBJ2-3, with D possibly matching TRBD2 (6 bases). Germline-derived CDR1 and CDR2 are LNHDA and SQIVND (reference sequence). The CDR3 contains 14 residues. Trimming took 4 bases from V and 8 from J, leaving 16 bases between them. CDR3 region: CASSTLGRGTTQYF. CDR3 sequence (DNA): TGTGCCAGTAGTACCTTAGGTCGGGGGACTACGCAGTATTTT.

The chain carries TRBV9 and TRBJ2-7, with D possibly matching TRBD2 (5 bases). V dropped 3 bases and J dropped 5 bases, with 18 bases sitting between them. The CDR3 spans 15 residues. From germline, CDR1 is SGDLS and CDR2 YYNGEE. The CDR3 sequence: CASSAYPGWVHEQYF. CDR3 coding DNA: TGTGCCAGCAGCGCTTACCCGGGGTGGGTCCACGAGCAGTACTTC.

The chain is built from TRBV2 and TRBJ2-6; 8 bases align to TRBD2. The germline V gene encodes CDR1 SNHLY and CDR2 FYNNEI. The CDR3 sequence is 19 residues long. J gave up 0 bases and V 6 bases, and 13 bases lay outside the gene matches. CDR3 sequence (DNA): TGTGCCAGCAGAGAGGTGAGCGGGGGCCCCCTCTCTGGGGCCAACGTCCTGACTTTC. The encoded protein is CASREVSGGPLSGANVLTF.

This chain joins TRBV7-3 and TRBJ1-3; 9 nucleotides align to TRBD1. Germline V gene sequence: CDR1 SGHTA, CDR2 FQGTGA. The trim removed 5 bases at V and 7 bases at J, leaving 3 bases unmatched. The CDR3 contains 13 residues. DNA for the CDR3: TGTGCCAGCAGCCCGGACAGGGGTAACACCATATATTTT. Encoded protein: CASSPDRGNTIYF.

The gene calls are TRBV21-1 and TRBJ1-4; the table's TRBD1 call for D was not verified on the DNA. TRBV21-1 is reported as a pseudogene. There are 15 residues in the CDR3. The CDR3 DNA reads TGTGCCAGCAGCAAAGTTGGGGCAGGAAAGGAAAAACTGTTTTTT. This translates into CASSKVGAGKEKLFF.

The CDR3 is CAIGLGLATDTQYF. The CDR3 region has the DNA TGTGCCATCGGCCTGGGACTAGCCACAGATACGCAGTATTTT. The chain recombines TRBV10-3 with TRBJ2-3; 9 bases agree with TRBD2. There are 14 residues in the CDR3. Trimming cost V 8 bases and J 2 bases; bases outside gene matches: 5. The germline CDR1 and CDR2 sequences are ENHRY and SYGVKD.

The chain combines TRBV10-3 with TRBJ2-3; the match to TRBD1 covers 7 bases. The length of the CDR3 is 15 residues. Germline V CDR1 and CDR2: ENHRY, SYGVKD. V shed 5 bases and J 4 bases; nucleotides not matched to a gene: 9. The CDR3 nucleotides read TGTGCCATCAGTCCTCAACAGGGGCAGGCAGATACGCAGTATTTT. Protein: CAISPQQGQADTQYF.

The rearrangement links TRBV7-9 to TRBJ2-1; TRBD2 matches 8 bases. This CDR3 is 14 amino acids long. Per the germline V gene, CDR1 is SEHNR and CDR2 is FQNEAQ (reference sequence). With V trimmed by 3 bases and J by 4 bases, 2 bases remained unmatched. CDR3 coding DNA: TGTGCCAGCAGCTTCGGCGGGAGGTACAATGAGCAGTTCTTC. Translation: CASSFGGRYNEQFF.